Described below is a single TCR beta chain sequence and its context. Its antigen remains unidentified. No clone much larger than this one lies a single base away; base qualities are absent. This specimen comes from a study of blood T cell repertoires in COVID-19 (dated by TCRdb to the early 2020s). Regarding the research as a whole: Collaborator samples came from the United States, Italy and Spain and covered acute and convalescent phases of COVID-19. The prospective study material was composed of cDNA or gDNA derived from T cells, B-cell-depleted T cells, or PBMCs. Deeply sampled blood TCRbeta repertoires from subjects exposed to, actively infected with, or recovered from COVID-19 were included in the dataset. The repertoires were released in a freely available public database intended as a resource for research on the immune response to SARS-CoV-2. Samples were obtained from the ongoing ImmuneRACE study (first 160 participants) and from 1,200 or so subjects provided by 6 global collaborators. Nearly every sample came with metadata listing a de-identified subject ID, COVID-19 status, age in years and sex. Where available, HLA class I and class II types were obtained from metadata supplied by the sample provider rather than from assay-based typing. Broader findings and caveats from the paper: Clinical and demographic metadata were provided uncurated, with the amount varying by source and participant.

At one collaborating source in Seattle, patients were enrolled during active infection and were followed longitudinally through the course of disease. Whole blood was collected in K2EDTA tubes by collaborating institutions according to the institutions' own protocols. Collaborator samples were shipped for TCRbeta analysis as frozen whole blood, isolated PBMCs, or DNA extracted from either sample type. The immunoSEQ Assay, a bias-controlled multiplex PCR, was used to amplify TCRbeta CDR3 regions from genomic DNA. Per the source publication's procedure: Nucleated cell counts per sample were estimated from amplification of reference gene primers within the assay. To quantify the absolute abundance of each unique TCRbeta CDR3 rearrangement, sequence reads were collapsed and filtered. For each sample, productive Simpson clonality was calculated as the square root of Simpson's diversity index across productive rearrangements. TCRdb re-hosts the immuneACCESS table, in-frame sequences only. Its copies lack some clones; in the studies checked, an unresolved V gene accounts for under half of them, and the cause for the rest is not known. D and trimming come from the DNA, and the V and J calls and clone size come from that table. Present in this sample are over 250,000 clones, 85% to 90% of which were seen just once. Roughly 6% of the sample rests with the top ten.

V drops 7 bases and J drops 4 bases, leaving 16 bases in between. The CDR3 covers 13 residues, taking in both the cysteine and the phenylalanine. Only the CDR3 DNA is retained, 39 bases long and in frame from the first base. Taken from the germline V gene, the CDR1 and CDR2 loops are SQVTM and ANQGSEA. Material for sequencing was peripheral blood. This chain is built from TRBV29-1 and TRBJ1-1; TRBD1 might be the D gene, on 5 matching bases. This clonotype originated in a woman aged 50 to 65 with COVID-19, enrolled during active disease. The DNA sequence is given as TGCAGCGGTGTGGGCACAAGGGGCACTGAAGCTTTCTTT. Translated, it reads CSGVGTRGTEAFF.